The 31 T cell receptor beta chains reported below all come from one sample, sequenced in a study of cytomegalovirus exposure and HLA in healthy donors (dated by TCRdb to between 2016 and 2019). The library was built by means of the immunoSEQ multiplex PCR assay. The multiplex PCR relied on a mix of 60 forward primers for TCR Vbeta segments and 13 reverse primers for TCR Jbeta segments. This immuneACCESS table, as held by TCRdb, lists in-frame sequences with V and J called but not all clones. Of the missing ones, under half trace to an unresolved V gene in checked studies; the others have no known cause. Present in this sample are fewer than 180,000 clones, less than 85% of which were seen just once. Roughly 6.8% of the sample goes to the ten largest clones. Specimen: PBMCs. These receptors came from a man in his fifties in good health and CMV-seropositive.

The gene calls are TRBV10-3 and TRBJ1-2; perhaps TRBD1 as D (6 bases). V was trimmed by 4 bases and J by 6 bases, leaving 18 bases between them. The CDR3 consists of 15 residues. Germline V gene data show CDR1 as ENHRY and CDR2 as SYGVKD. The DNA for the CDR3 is TGTGCCATCAGTGTACAGGGCTTTAGGGGAAATGGCTACACCTTC. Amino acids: CAISVQGFRGNGYTF.

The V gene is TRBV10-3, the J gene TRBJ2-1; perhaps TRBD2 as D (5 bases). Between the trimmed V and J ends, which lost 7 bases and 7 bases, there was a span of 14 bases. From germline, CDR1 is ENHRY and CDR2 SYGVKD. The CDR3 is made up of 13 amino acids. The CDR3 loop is CAIMAGGSNEQFF. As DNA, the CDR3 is TGTGCCATCATGGCGGGCGGGTCGAATGAGCAGTTCTTC.

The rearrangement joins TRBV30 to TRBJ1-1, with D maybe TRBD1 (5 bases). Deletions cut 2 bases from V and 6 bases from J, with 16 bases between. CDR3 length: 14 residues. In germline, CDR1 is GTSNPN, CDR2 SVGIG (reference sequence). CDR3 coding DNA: TGTGCCTGGAGTATAGGCACAGGCGATTCTGAAGCTTTCTTT. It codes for CAWSIGTGDSEAFF. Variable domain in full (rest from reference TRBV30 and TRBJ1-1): SQTIHQWPATLVQPVGSPLSLECTVEGTSNPNLYWYRQAAGRGLQLLFYSVGIGQISSEVPQNLSASRPQDRQFILSSKKLLLSDSGFYLCAWSIGTGDSEAFFGQGTRLTVV.

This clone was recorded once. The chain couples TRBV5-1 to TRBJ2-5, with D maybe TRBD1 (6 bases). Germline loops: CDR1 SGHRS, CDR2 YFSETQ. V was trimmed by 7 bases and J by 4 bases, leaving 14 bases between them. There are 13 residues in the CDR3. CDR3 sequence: CASHDRRTETQYF. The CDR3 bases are TGCGCCAGCCATGACAGGAGAACAGAGACCCAGTACTTC.

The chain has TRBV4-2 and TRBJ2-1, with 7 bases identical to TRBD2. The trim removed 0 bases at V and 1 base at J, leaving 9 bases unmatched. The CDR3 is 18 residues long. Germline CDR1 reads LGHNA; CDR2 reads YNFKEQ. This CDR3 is CASSQDRFGGSSYNEQFF. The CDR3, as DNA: TGTGCCAGCAGCCAAGACAGATTCGGCGGGAGTTCCTACAATGAGCAGTTCTTC.

This chain's CDR3 is CASSQGRGQEVTGELFF. DNA of the CDR3: TGTGCCAGCAGCCAAGGACGGGGACAGGAGGTCACCGGGGAGCTGTTTTTT. This sequence joins TRBV4-2 and TRBJ2-2; 8 bases fit TRBD1. This CDR3 comprises 17 residues. J lost 4 bases, V lost 1 base, and 8 bases had no gene match. CDR1 is LGHNA, CDR2 YNFKEQ, per germline.

The CDR3: CASSLSRPGVGETQYF. CDR3 in DNA: TGCGCCAGCAGCTTGAGTCGGCCAGGGGTTGGAGAGACCCAGTACTTC. This chain connects TRBV5-1 to TRBJ2-5; a weak D match, TRBD1 (6 bases). Germline assignment: CDR1 SGHRS and CDR2 YFSETQ. The CDR3 consists of 16 residues. Trimming stripped 1 base from V and 4 bases from J, with 17 bases between.

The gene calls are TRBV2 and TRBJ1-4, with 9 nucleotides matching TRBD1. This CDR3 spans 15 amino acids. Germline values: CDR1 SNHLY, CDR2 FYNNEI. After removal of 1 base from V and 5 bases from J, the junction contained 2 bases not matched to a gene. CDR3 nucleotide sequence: TGTGCCAGCAGTGAAGATGGGACAGGGAATGAAAAACTGTTTTTT. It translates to CASSEDGTGNEKLFF.

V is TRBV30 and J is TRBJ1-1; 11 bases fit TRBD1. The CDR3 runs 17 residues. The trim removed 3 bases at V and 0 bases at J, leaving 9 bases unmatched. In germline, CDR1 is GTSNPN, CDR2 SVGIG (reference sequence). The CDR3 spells CAWRVRTGGNMNTEAFF. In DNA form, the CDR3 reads TGTGCCTGGAGGGTACGGACAGGGGGCAACATGAACACTGAAGCTTTCTTT.

The CDR3 DNA is TGCGCCAGCAGCTTGTACTCCCGATCGATTCAGTACTTC. The encoded protein is CASSLYSRSIQYF. The rearrangement uses TRBV5-1 and TRBJ2-7; no clear D gene. From germline, CDR1 is SGHRS and CDR2 YFSETQ. Trimming pared 1 base from V and 10 bases from J, leaving 15 bases between. This CDR3 has 13 residues.

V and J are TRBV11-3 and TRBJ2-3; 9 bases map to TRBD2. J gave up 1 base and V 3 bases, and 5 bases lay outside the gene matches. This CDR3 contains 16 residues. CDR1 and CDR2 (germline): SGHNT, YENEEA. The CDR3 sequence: CASSLVAGGRTDTQYF. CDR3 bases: TGTGCCAGCAGCTTGGTGGCGGGAGGGCGCACAGATACGCAGTATTTT.

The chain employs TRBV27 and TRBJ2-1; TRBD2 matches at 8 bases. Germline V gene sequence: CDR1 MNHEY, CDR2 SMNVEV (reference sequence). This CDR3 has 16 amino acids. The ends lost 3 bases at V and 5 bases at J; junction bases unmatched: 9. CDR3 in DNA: TGTGCCAGCAGTTTCCACGGAGCGGGAGAAGACAATGAGCAGTTCTTC. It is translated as CASSFHGAGEDNEQFF.

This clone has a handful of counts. The CDR3 spells CASSWRQGATYEQYF. The DNA of the CDR3 is TGCGCCAGCAGCTGGAGACAGGGGGCGACCTACGAGCAGTACTTC. V and J are TRBV5-1 and TRBJ2-7; TRBD1 aligns across 10 bases. This CDR3 spans 15 amino acids. Germline assignment: CDR1 SGHRS and CDR2 YFSETQ. The J segment lost 2 bases and the V segment lost 3 bases, leaving 5 bases of the junction unmatched.

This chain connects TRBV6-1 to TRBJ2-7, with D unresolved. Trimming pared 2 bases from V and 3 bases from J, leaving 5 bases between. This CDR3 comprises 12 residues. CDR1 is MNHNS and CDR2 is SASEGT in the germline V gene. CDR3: CASSEQIYEQYF. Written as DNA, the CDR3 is TGTGCCAGCAGTGAACAGATCTACGAGCAGTACTTC.

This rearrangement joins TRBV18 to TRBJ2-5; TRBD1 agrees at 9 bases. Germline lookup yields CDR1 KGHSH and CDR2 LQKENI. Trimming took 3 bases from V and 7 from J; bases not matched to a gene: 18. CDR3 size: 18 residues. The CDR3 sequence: CASSPTPPAGTGSGTQYF. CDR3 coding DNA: TGTGCCAGCTCACCTACTCCCCCGGCCGGGACAGGGTCGGGGACCCAGTACTTC.

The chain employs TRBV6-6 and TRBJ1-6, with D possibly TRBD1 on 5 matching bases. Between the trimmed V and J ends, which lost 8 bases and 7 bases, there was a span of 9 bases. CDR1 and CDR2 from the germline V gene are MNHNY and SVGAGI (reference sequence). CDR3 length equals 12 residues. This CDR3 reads CASQRGNSPLHF. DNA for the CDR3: TGTGCCAGCCAAAGGGGCAATTCACCCCTCCACTTT.

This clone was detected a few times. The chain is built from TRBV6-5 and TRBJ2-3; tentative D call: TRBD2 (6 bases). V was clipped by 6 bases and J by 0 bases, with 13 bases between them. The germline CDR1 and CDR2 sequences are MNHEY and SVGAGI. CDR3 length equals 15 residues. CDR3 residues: CASRRGPTSTDTQYF. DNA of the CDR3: TGTGCCAGCAGGCGGGGCCCCACCAGCACAGATACGCAGTATTTT.

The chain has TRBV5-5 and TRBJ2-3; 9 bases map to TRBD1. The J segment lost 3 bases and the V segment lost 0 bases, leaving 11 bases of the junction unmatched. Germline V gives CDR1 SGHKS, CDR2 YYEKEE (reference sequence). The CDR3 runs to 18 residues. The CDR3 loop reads CASSLEVTGGTKTDTQYF. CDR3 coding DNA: TGTGCCAGCAGCTTGGAGGTGACAGGGGGGACGAAGACAGATACGCAGTATTTT. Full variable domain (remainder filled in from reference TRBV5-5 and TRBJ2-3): DAGVTQSPTHLIKTRGQQVTLRCSPISGHKSVSWYQQVLGQGPQFIFQYYEKEERGRGNFPDRFSARQFPNYSSELNVNALLLGDSALYLCASSLEVTGGTKTDTQYFGPGTRLTVL.

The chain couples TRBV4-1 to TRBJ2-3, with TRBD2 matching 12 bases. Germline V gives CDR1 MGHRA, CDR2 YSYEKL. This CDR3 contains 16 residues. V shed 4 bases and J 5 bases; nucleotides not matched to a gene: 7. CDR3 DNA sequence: TGCGCCAGCAGCCGAACACTAGCGGGAGGCCGAGATACGCAGTATTTT. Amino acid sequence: CASSRTLAGGRDTQYF.

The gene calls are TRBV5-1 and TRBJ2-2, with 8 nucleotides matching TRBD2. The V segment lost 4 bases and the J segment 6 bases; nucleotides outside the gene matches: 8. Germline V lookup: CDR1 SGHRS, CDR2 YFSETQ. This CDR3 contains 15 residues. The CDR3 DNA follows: TGCGCCAGCAGCCTGGGACTAGTGGGGGCCGGGGAGCTGTTTTTT. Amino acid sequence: CASSLGLVGAGELFF.

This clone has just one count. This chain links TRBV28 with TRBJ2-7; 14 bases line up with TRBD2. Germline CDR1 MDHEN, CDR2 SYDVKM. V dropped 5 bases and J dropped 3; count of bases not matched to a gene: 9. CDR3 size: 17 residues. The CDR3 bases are TGTGCCAGCAGTGATGGACTAGCGGGAGGTAGAGTCTACGAGCAGTACTTC. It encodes CASSDGLAGGRVYEQYF.

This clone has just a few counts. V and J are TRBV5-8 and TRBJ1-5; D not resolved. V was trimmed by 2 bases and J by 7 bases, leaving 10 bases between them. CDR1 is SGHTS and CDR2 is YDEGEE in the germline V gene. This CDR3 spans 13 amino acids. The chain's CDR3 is CASSLDGYQPQHF. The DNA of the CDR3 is TGTGCCAGCAGCTTAGACGGGTACCAGCCCCAGCATTTT.

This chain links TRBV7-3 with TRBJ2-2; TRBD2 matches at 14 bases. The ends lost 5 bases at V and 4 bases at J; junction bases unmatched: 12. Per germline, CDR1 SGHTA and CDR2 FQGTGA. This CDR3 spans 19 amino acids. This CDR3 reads CASSHIGLAGGGVTGELFF. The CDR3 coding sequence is TGTGCCAGCAGCCATATTGGACTAGCGGGAGGAGGAGTCACCGGGGAGCTGTTTTTT.

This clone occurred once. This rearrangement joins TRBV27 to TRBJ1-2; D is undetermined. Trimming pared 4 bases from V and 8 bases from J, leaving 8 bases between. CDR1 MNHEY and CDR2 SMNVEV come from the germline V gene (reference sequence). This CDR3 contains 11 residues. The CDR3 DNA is TGTGCCAGCAGTTCCGGGATAGGCTACACCTTC. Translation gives CASSSGIGYTF.

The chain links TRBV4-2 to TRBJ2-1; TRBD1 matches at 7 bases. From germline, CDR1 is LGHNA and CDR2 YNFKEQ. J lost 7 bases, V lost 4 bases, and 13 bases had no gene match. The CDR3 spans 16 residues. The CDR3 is CASSPGTGEMFNEQFF. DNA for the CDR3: TGTGCCAGCAGCCCGGGTACAGGGGAGATGTTTAATGAGCAGTTCTTC.

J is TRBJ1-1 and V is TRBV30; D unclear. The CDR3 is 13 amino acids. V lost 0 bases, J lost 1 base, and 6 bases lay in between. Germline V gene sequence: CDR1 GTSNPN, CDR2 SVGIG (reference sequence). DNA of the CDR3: TGTGCCTGGAGTGTTGGAGGGAACACTGAAGCTTTCTTT. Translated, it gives CAWSVGGNTEAFF.

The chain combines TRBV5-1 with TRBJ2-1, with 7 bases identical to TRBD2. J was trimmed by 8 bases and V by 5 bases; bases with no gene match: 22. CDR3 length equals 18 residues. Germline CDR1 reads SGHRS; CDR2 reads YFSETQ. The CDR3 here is CASREQLAPRPGGDEQFF. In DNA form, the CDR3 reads TGCGCCAGCAGGGAACAACTAGCGCCTCGGCCTGGTGGGGATGAGCAGTTCTTC.

The CDR3: CASSRRQTTTNEKLFF. CDR3 coding DNA: TGTGCCAGCAGCCGCCGACAGACAACAACTAATGAAAAACTGTTTTTT. The rearrangement joins TRBV13 to TRBJ1-4; tentatively, D is TRBD1 (5 bases). Germline V CDR1 and CDR2: PRHDT, FYEKMQ (reference sequence). V shed 5 bases and J shed 0 bases, with 13 bases lying between them. CDR3 length: 16 amino acids.

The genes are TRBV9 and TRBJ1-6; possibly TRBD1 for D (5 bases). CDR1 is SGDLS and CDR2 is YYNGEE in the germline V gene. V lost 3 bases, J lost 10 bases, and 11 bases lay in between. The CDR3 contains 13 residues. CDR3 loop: CASSETVLSPLHF. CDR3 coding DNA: TGTGCCAGCAGCGAGACAGTTTTGTCACCCCTCCACTTT.

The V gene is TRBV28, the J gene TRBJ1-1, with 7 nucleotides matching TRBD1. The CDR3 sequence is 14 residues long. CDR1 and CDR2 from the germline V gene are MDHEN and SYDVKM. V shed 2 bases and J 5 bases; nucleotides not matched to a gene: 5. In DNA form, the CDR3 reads TGTGCCAGCAGTTTAATAGGGGGCGAGACTGAAGCTTTCTTT. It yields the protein CASSLIGGETEAFF.

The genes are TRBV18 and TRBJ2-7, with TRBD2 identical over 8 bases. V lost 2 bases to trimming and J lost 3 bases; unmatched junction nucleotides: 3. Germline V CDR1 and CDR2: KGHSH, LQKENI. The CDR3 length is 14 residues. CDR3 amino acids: CASSPTSGLYEQYF. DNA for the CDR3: TGTGCCAGCTCACCAACTAGCGGCCTCTACGAGCAGTACTTC.